One T cell receptor beta chain is described in this entry. The antigen is unknown. The entry originates in a study of beta chain features in type 1 diabetes. Study-wide points: Moderately but significantly shorter TCRB CDR3s were found in Type 1 diabetes patients in all four CD4+ subsets. Cells that show high TCR expression could be over-represented by cDNA sequencing.

Isolated RNA was reverse transcribed in full, so expressed TCRB transcripts were sequenced. Sequenced naive, central memory and regulatory T cell samples produced an average of approximately 3.8 million reads. Assay: immunoSEQ multiplex PCR; the TCRdb copy retains only in-frame clones and omits some. This repertoire shows around 130,000 clones, roughly 10% found once; its top ten account for approximately 0.7%. CDR3 size: 13 residues. Germline CDR1 SEHNR, CDR2 FQNEAQ (reference sequence). J gave up 6 bases and V 5 bases, and 1 base lay outside the gene matches. A sort by CD45RO/CCR7/CD25/CD127/CD95/CD27 yielded CD4+ naive, central memory, regulatory and stem cell-like memory cells.

The TCR comes from a man aged 25 to 40 with type 1 diabetes. Material: central memory CD4+ T cells from blood. V gene TRBV7-9 combines with J gene TRBJ2-3, with 11 bases that match TRBD2. The CDR3 DNA reads as TGTGCCAGCAGCCGACTAGCGGGGGATACGCAGTATTTT. Amino acid sequence: CASSRLAGDTQYF.